This T cell receptor beta chain was recorded in a study of blood T cells in healthy people across ages. The sample, around 9.9 milliliters of peripheral blood, was drawn from each donor. With 1 base removed from V and 0 bases from J, the gap between germline ends came to 15 bases. The germline V gene has CDR1 SGHRS and CDR2 YFSETQ. This CDR3 spans 17 amino acids. Through a sample-barcoded 5' primer and a J-beta primer mix, a second PCR was run for about 6 to 11 cycles. Each cDNA molecule was tagged by a template-switch adaptor with 12 random nucleotides. A single record per CDR3 protein comes from TCRdb applying MiXCR to the 5' RACE reads. The data hold roughly 2 million distinct CDR3 sequences, with less than 50% observed a single time.

The sample comprised blood. The chain has TRBV5-1 and TRBJ2-3; D might be TRBD1 or TRBD2, each matching 5 bases. The TCR sequence derives from a woman in her thirties or forties in good health. CDR3 in amino acids: CASSLTGAGYSTDTQYF. CDR3 in DNA: TGCGCCAGCAGCTTGACCGGGGCAGGGTATAGCACAGATACGCAGTATTTT.